The rows below give T cell receptor beta chains drawn from one sample of a study of cytomegalovirus exposure and HLA in healthy donors. Only in-frame clones appear in the TCRdb table, and some are missing; sequencing was by immunoSEQ multiplex PCR. Of around 230,000 clones in the sample, over 80% were seen once. The sample comprised PBMCs. These receptor sequences come from a middle-aged man in good health and CMV-seropositive. Each CDR3 is given with its conserved first and last residue. A D gene is named only where the DNA matches it firmly. The size field is filled for only some rows; it gives once, few, many or a size class.

abundance,d_gene,j_gene,v_gene,CDR3aa,CDR3nt
few,.,TRBJ2-3,TRBV7-3,CASSPGGRSFTDTQYF,TGTGCCAGCAGCCCGGGGGGCAGGAGCTTCACAGATACGCAGTATTTT
once,TRBD2,TRBJ2-2,TRBV9,CASSVGGRNAGELFF,TGTGCCAGCAGCGTAGGCGGGAGGAATGCCGGGGAGCTGTTTTTT
.,TRBD1,TRBJ1-1,TRBV5-4,CASSPWTGFNTEAFF,TGTGCCAGCAGCCCCTGGACAGGTTTTAACACTGAAGCTTTCTTT
.,.,TRBJ2-6,TRBV30,CAWLTPSQGANVLTF,TGTGCCTGGTTGACACCTAGCCAGGGGGCCAACGTCCTGACTTTC
.,.,TRBJ1-1,TRBV19,CASRDSEAFF,TGTGCCAGTAGGGACAGTGAAGCTTTCTTT
.,TRBD1,TRBJ1-1,TRBV4-1,CASSPDRGYTEAFF,TGCGCCAGCAGCCCCGACAGGGGTTACACTGAAGCTTTCTTT
.,.,TRBJ2-5,TRBV9,CASSLRTAQETQYF,TGTGCCAGCAGCCTCCGGACAGCGCAAGAGACCCAGTACTTC
.,TRBD1,TRBJ1-1,TRBV6-5,CASSPGQGVTEAFF,TGTGCCAGCAGCCCGGGACAGGGGGTCACTGAAGCTTTCTTT
.,.,TRBJ2-7,TRBV6-1,CASSPRGSGAYEQYF,TGTGCCAGCAGTCCCCGGGGTAGCGGCGCCTACGAGCAGTACTTC
.,.,TRBJ1-3,TRBV28,CASSLGGVGNTIYF,TGTGCCAGCAGTTTAGGAGGCGTCGGAAACACCATATATTTT
.,TRBD1,TRBJ2-6,TRBV27,CASSLYGTDAYLSGANVLTF,TGTGCCAGCAGTTTGTACGGGACAGATGCCTACTTATCTGGGGCCAACGTCCTGACTTTC
.,TRBD1,TRBJ1-1,TRBV6-1,CASPARGVNTEAFF,TGTGCCAGTCCCGCCAGGGGGGTGAACACTGAAGCTTTCTTT
.,.,TRBJ2-6,TRBV11-3,CASSSPRFSGANVLTF,TGTGCCAGCAGCTCTCCCAGGTTCTCTGGGGCCAACGTCCTGACTTTC
.,.,TRBJ2-3,TRBV10-3,CAISESGHSTDTQYF,TGTGCCATCAGTGAGTCTGGACACAGCACAGATACGCAGTATTTT
.,.,TRBJ2-1,TRBV7-7,CASSLAGGAGNEQFF,TGTGCTAGCAGCCTCGCCGGGGGAGCTGGGAATGAGCAGTTCTTC
.,TRBD1,TRBJ1-1,TRBV5-1,CASSPRQGMNTEAFF,TGCGCCAGCAGCCCGCGACAGGGAATGAACACTGAAGCTTTCTTT
.,.,TRBJ2-6,TRBV12-5,CASGLSVSSGGTGANVLTF,TGTGCTAGTGGTTTAAGTGTCAGCAGTGGAGGCACTGGGGCCAACGTCCTGACTTTC
.,TRBD2,TRBJ2-5,TRBV7-9,CASSPTSGAQETQYF,TGTGCCAGCAGCCCCACTAGCGGTGCCCAAGAGACCCAGTACTTC
.,.,TRBJ2-5,TRBV4-1,CASSPRGERDGRETQYF,TGCGCCAGCAGCCCCAGGGGAGAGCGGGACGGCCGGGAGACCCAGTACTTC
.,TRBD1,TRBJ2-4,TRBV18,CASSPRGQGKAKNIQYF,TGTGCCAGCTCGCCGAGGGGACAGGGAAAGGCCAAAAACATTCAGTACTTC
.,TRBD2,TRBJ2-1,TRBV6-1,CASSLRLAGNNEQFF,TGTGCCAGCAGTCTCCGACTAGCGGGGAACAATGAGCAGTTCTTC
.,.,TRBJ2-1,TRBV19,CASSQSTSLYNEQFF,TGTGCCAGTAGTCAATCGACAAGCTTATACAATGAGCAGTTCTTC
.,.,TRBJ2-1,TRBV2,CASSSRTSNEQFF,TGTGCCAGCAGTTCCCGGACATCGAATGAGCAGTTCTTC
.,TRBD1,TRBJ1-1,TRBV9,CASSPRQGAPNTEAFF,TGTGCCAGCAGCCCCCGACAGGGTGCTCCCAACACTGAAGCTTTCTTT
few,.,TRBJ1-2,TRBV10-1,CASSDRGNYGYTF,TGCGCCAGCAGTGACAGAGGGAACTATGGCTACACCTTC
.,.,TRBJ1-4,TRBV2,CASSDGLREKLFF,TGTGCCAGCAGTGATGGGCTTCGTGAAAAACTGTTTTTT
few,TRBD1,TRBJ1-2,TRBV7-8,CASSPTTGGYGYTF,TGTGCCAGCAGCCCAACTACAGGGGGCTATGGCTACACCTTC
.,TRBD1,TRBJ1-1,TRBV19,CASSLQGLTPEAFF,TGTGCCAGTAGTCTACAGGGGTTGACCCCTGAAGCTTTCTTT
.,.,TRBJ2-7,TRBV11-2,CASSLGASNSYEQYF,TGTGCCAGCAGCTTAGGAGCCTCTAACTCCTACGAGCAGTACTTC
.,TRBD1,TRBJ1-1,TRBV5-1,CASSLAHRGNEAFF,TGCGCCAGCAGCTTGGCCCACAGGGGGAACGAAGCTTTCTTT
.,TRBD2,TRBJ2-3,TRBV6-6,CATLWREGRTQYF,TGTGCCACCCTCTGGCGGGAGGGCCGCACGCAGTATTTT
.,TRBD2,TRBJ2-1,TRBV6-1,CASSANLAGGRNEQFF,TGTGCCAGCAGTGCCAATCTAGCGGGAGGGAGGAATGAGCAGTTCTTC
.,.,TRBJ1-3,TRBV5-4,CASSLALSSGNTIYF,TGTGCCAGCAGCTTGGCTCTTTCTTCTGGAAACACCATATATTTT
.,.,TRBJ1-5,TRBV29-1,CSVGQAINQPQHF,TGCAGCGTTGGACAGGCCATAAATCAGCCCCAGCATTTT
.,.,TRBJ2-3,TRBV5-1,CASSGAGTDTQYF,TGCGCCAGCAGCGGGGCAGGAACAGATACGCAGTATTTT
.,.,TRBJ2-3,TRBV5-4,CASPGAGMGTQYF,TGTGCCAGCCCCGGGGCGGGGATGGGGACGCAGTATTTT
.,.,TRBJ1-1,TRBV6-5,CASSSRTRARYTEAFF,TGTGCCAGCAGTTCCCGGACACGAGCGAGATACACTGAAGCTTTCTTT